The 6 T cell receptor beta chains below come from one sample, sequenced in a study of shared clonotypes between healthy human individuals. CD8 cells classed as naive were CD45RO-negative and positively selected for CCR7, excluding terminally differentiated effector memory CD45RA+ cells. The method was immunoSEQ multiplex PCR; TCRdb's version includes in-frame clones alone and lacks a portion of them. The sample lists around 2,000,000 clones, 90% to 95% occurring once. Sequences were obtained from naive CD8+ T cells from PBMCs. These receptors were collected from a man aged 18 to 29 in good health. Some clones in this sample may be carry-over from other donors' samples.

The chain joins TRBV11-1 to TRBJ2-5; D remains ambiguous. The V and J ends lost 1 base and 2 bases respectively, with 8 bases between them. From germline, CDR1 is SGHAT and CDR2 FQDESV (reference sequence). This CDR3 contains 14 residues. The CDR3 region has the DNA TGTGCCAGCAGCTTAGGAGCGAATCAAGAGACCCAGTACTTC. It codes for CASSLGANQETQYF.

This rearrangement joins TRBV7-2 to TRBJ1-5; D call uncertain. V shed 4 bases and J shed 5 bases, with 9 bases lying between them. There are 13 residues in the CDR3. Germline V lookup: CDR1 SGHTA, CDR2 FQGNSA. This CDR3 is CASSSGLDQPQHF. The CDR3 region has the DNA TGTGCCAGCAGCTCGGGCCTTGATCAGCCCCAGCATTTT.

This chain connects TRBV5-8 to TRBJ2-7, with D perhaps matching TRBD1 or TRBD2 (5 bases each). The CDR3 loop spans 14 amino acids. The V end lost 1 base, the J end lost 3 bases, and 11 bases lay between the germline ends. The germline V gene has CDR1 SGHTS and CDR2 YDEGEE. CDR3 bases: TGTGCCAGCAGCTTGATGGCAGGGAGCTACGAGCAGTACTTC. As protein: CASSLMAGSYEQYF.

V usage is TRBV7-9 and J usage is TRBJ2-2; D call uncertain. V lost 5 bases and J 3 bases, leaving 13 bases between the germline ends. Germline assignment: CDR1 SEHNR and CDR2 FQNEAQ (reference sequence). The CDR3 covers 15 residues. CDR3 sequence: CASSAWTDYTGELFF. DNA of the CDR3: TGTGCCAGCAGCGCCTGGACGGATTACACCGGGGAGCTGTTTTTT.

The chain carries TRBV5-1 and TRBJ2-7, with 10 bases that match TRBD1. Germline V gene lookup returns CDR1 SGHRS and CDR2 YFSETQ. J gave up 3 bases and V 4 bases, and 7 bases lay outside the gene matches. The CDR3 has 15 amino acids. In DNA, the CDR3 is TGCGCCAGCAGCGTAAGACAGGGGGCCGACTACGAGCAGTACTTC. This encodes CASSVRQGADYEQYF.

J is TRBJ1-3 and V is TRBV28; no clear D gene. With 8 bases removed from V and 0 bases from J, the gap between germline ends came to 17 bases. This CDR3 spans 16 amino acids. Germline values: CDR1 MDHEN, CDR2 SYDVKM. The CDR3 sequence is CASGFGVQVSGNTIYF. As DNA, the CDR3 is TGTGCCAGCGGGTTTGGGGTTCAAGTCTCTGGAAACACCATATATTTT. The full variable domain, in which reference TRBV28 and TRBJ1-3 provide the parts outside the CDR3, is DVKVTQSSRYLVKRTGEKVFLECVQDMDHENMFWYRQDPGLGLRLIYFSYDVKMKEKGDIPEGYSVSREKKERFSLILESASTNQTSMYLCASGFGVQVSGNTIYFGEGSWLTVV.